This T cell receptor beta chain is drawn from a study of blood T cell repertoires in COVID-19. V was trimmed by 5 bases and J by 3 bases, leaving 12 bases between them. The CDR3 has 14 residues. CDR1 and CDR2 from the germline V gene are SGHTA and FQGNSA. TCRdb's table, derived via immunoSEQ multiplex PCR, lists solely in-frame clones and lacks some. The table shows roughly 120,000 clones, with roughly 90% occurring only once. V usage is TRBV7-2 and J usage is TRBJ2-3; tentatively, D is TRBD2 (5 bases). Sequencing was done on a sample of peripheral blood. The clonotype was recovered from a man aged 50-59 years with active COVID-19. CDR3: CASSVLGRTDTQYF. DNA for the CDR3: TGTGCCAGCAGCGTACTAGGAAGGACAGATACGCAGTATTTT.